This T cell receptor beta chain was recovered during a study of T cells in Graves' hyperthyroidism and ophthalmopathy. Diagnoses were made from clinical symptoms, serum measures (thyroxine and TRAb), thyroid ultrasound and orbital computed tomography. The CDR3 regions of TCR beta were amplified from RNA transcripts. The HTBI primer set was used in a first-round RT-PCR of the TCR CDR3. From the multiplex PCR reads, TCRdb called clonotypes with MiXCR, one entry per CDR3 protein. There are a few hundred thousand distinct CDR3 sequences in the sample; around 14% occur only once, and under 8% lies in the top ten. The CDR3 is made up of 16 amino acids. Trimming cost V 7 bases and J 3 bases; bases outside gene matches: 7. Germline V gives CDR1 MNHNS, CDR2 SASEGT.

The V and J genes are TRBV6-1 and TRBJ2-1; 12 bases align to TRBD2. This clonotype was sampled from a woman in her thirties with Graves' hyperthyroidism. The sequenced material came from blood. The CDR3 here is CASILAGGQLYNEQFF. CDR3 DNA: TGTGCCAGCATCCTAGCGGGAGGGCAACTCTACAATGAGCAGTTCTTC.